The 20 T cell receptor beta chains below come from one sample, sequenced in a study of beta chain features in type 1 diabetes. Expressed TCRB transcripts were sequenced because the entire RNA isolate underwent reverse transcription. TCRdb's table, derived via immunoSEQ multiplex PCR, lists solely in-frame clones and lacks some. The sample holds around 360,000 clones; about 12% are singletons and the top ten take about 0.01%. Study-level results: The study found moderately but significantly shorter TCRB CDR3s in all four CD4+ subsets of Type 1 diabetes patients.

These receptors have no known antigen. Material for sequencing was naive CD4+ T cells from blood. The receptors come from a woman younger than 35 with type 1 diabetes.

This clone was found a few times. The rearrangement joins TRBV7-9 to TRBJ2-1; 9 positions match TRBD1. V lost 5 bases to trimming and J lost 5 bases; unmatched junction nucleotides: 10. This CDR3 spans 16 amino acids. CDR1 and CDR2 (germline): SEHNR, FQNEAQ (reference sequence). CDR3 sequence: CASSLDYRGRDNEQFF. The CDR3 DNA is TGTGCCAGCAGCCTAGACTACAGGGGGCGTGACAATGAGCAGTTCTTC. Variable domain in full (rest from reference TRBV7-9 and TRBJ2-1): DTGVSQNPRHKITKRGQNVTFRCDPISEHNRLYWYRQTLGQGPEFLTYFQNEAQLEKSRLLSDRFSAERPKGSFSTLEIQRTEQGDSAMYLCASSLDYRGRDNEQFFGPGTRLTVL.

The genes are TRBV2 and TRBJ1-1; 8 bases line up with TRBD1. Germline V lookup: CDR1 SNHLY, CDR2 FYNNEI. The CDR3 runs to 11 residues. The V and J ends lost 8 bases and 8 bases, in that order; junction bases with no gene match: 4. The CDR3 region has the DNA TGTGCCAGCTCCTGGACAGGGGAAGCTTTCTTT. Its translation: CASSWTGEAFF.

CDR3: CASSYSKGGFYEQYF. The CDR3 region has the DNA TGTGCCAGCAGTTACTCGAAGGGCGGGTTCTACGAGCAGTACTTC. The chain recombines TRBV6-5 with TRBJ2-7; tentatively, D is TRBD2 (5 bases). The V end lost 0 bases, the J end lost 3 bases, and 12 bases lay between the germline ends. In germline, CDR1 is MNHEY, CDR2 SVGAGI. The CDR3 is made up of 15 amino acids.

CDR3 amino acids: CSVVTSGGIHEQYF. As DNA, the CDR3 is TGCAGCGTAGTGACTAGCGGGGGGATCCACGAGCAGTACTTC. The rearrangement links TRBV29-1 to TRBJ2-7; TRBD2 matches at 13 bases. This CDR3 is built from 14 residues. CDR1 is SQVTM and CDR2 is ANQGSEA in the germline V gene. Trimming at V came to 6 bases and at J to 5 bases, leaving 7 bases not matched to a gene.

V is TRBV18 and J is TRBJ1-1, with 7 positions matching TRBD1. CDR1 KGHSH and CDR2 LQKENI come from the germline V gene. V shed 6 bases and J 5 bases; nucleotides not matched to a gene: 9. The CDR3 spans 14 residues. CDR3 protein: CASSRQGGRTEAFF. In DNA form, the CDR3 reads TGTGCCAGCTCCCGACAGGGCGGTCGGACTGAAGCTTTCTTT.

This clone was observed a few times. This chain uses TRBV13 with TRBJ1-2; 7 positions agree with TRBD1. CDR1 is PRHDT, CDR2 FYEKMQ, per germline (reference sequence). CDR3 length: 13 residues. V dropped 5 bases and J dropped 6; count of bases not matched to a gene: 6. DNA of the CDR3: TGTGCCAGCAGCCTGACAGGGACCGATGGCTACACCTTC. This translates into CASSLTGTDGYTF. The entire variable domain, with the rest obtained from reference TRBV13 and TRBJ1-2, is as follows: AAGVIQSPRHLIKEKRETATLKCYPIPRHDTVYWYQQGPGQDPQFLISFYEKMQSDKGSIPDRFSAQQFSDYHSELNMSSLELGDSALYFCASSLTGTDGYTFGSGTRLTVV.

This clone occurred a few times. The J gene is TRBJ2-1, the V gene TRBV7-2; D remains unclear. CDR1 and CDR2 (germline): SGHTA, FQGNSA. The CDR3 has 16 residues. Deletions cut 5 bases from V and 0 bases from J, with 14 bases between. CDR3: CASSPITKSSYNEQFF. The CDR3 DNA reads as TGTGCCAGCAGCCCCATCACAAAATCCTCCTACAATGAGCAGTTCTTC.

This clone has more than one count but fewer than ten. This CDR3 is CASSLLRGTAGNTIYF. The CDR3 DNA follows: TGTGCCAGCAGCCTCTTACGGGGGACGGCTGGAAACACCATATATTTT. This chain links TRBV7-6 with TRBJ1-3, with TRBD1 as a possible D gene (5 bases). Trimming left V 5 bases short and J 2 bases short, with 16 bases between. Germline loops: CDR1 SGHVS, CDR2 FNYEAQ. The CDR3 has 16 amino acids.

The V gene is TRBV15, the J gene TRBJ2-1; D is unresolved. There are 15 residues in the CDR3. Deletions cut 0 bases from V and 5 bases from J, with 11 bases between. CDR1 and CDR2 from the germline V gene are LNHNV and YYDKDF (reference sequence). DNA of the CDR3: TGTGCCACCAGCAGAGAGGGCAGATTCGACAATGAGCAGTTCTTC. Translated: CATSREGRFDNEQFF.

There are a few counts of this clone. CDR3 protein: CASSVDLGTPYGYTF. The CDR3 nucleotides are TGTGCCAGCAGCGTAGACCTCGGGACACCATATGGCTACACCTTC. The chain links TRBV9 to TRBJ1-2; D is perhaps TRBD1 (6 bases). Germline CDR1 is SGDLS and CDR2 is YYNGEE. V lost 0 bases, J lost 5 bases, and 14 bases lay in between. The CDR3 consists of 15 residues.

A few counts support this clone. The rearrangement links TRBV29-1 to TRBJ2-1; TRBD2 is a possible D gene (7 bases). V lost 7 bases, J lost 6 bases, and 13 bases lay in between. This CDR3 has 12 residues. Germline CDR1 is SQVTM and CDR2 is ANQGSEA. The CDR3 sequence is CSDLRGGNEQFF. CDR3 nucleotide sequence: TGCAGCGACCTTAGGGGGGGCAATGAGCAGTTCTTC.

The CDR3 DNA sequence: TGTGCCAGTAGTGCGCCGGGCACTGAAGCTTTCTTT. Translated, it gives CASSAPGTEAFF. The chain uses TRBV7-9 and TRBJ1-1; D is ambiguous. The CDR3 extends over 12 amino acids. Trimming shortened V by 9 bases and J by 4 bases, and 12 bases separated the two germline ends. Germline V lookup: CDR1 SEHNR, CDR2 FQNEAQ (reference sequence).

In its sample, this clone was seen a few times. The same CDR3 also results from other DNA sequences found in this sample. CDR3 nucleotides: TGTGCCAGCAGTTTAGGAGAGTATGGCTACACCTTC. Its translation is CASSLGEYGYTF. This sequence joins TRBV28 and TRBJ1-2; D unresolved. This CDR3 has 12 residues. V was clipped by 2 bases and J by 5 bases, with 6 bases between them. Germline V gives CDR1 MDHEN, CDR2 SYDVKM.

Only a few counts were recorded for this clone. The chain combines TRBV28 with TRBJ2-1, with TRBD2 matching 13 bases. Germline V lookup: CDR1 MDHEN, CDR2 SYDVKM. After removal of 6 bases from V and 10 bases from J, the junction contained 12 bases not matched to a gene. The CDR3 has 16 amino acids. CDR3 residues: CASSRPGLAGSGEQFF. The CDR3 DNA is TGTGCCAGCAGCCGACCGGGACTAGCGGGATCGGGGGAGCAGTTCTTC.

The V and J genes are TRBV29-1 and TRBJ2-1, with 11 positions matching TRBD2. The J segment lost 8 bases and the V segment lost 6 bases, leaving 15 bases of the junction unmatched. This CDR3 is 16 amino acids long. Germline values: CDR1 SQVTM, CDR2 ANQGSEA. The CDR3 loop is CSVLETSGTAGHEQFF. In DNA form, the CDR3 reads TGCAGCGTCCTAGAGACTAGCGGGACGGCGGGGCATGAGCAGTTCTTC.

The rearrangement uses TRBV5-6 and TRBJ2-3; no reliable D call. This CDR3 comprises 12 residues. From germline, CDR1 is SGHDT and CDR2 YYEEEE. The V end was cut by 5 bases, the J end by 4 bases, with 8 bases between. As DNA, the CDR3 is TGTGCCAGCAGAGCGACGCCAGATACGCAGTATTTT. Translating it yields CASRATPDTQYF. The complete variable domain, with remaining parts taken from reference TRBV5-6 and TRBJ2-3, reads DAGVTQSPTHLIKTRGQQVTLRCSPKSGHDTVSWYQQALGQGPQFIFQYYEEEERQRGNFPDRFSGHQFPNYSSELNVNALLLGDSALYLCASRATPDTQYFGPGTRLTVL.

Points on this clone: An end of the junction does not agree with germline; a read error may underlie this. DNA for the CDR3: TGCGCCAGCAGCCTGGGATCGGGTTCGGCGGCTTCATCCTTT. It specifies CASSLGSGSAASSF. The V call is TRBV5-1, the J call TRBJ1-4; D ambiguous. Germline CDR1 and CDR2: SGHRS and YFSETQ. The CDR3 totals 14 residues.

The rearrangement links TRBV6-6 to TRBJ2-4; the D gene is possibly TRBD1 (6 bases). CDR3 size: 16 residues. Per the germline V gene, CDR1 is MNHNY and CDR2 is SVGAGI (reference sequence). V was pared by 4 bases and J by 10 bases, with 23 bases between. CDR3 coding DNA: TGTGCCAGCAGTTCCCGCCGGGACGGCTTTCAGGGGATTCAGTACTTC. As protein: CASSSRRDGFQGIQYF.

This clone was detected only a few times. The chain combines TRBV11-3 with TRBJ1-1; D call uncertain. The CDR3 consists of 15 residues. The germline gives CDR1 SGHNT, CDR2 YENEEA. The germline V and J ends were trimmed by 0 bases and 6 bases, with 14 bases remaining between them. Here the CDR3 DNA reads TGTGCCAGCAGCTTAGATAGAGAACTTGGGCCTGAAGCTTTCTTT. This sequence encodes CASSLDRELGPEAFF.

The CDR3 loop reads CAGRRARGQETQYF. In DNA form, the CDR3 reads TGTGCCGGCCGCAGGGCCAGGGGCCAAGAGACCCAGTACTTC. The gene calls are TRBV2 and TRBJ2-5, with a possible D match to TRBD1 (6 bases). The V end lost 11 bases, the J end lost 1 base, and 17 bases lay between the germline ends. In germline, CDR1 is SNHLY, CDR2 FYNNEI. The CDR3 contains 14 residues.